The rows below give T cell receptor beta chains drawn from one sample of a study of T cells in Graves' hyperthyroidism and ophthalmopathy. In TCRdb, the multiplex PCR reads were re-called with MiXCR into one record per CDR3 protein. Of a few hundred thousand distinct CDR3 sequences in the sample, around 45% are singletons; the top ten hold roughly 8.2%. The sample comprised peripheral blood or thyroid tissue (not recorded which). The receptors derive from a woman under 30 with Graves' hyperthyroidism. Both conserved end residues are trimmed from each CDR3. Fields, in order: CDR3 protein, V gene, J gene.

CDR3 protein: ASSPGQLESPLH; V gene: TRBV9; J gene: TRBJ1-6
CDR3 protein: ASSLVEGLFEEQY; V gene: TRBV7-9; J gene: TRBJ2-7
CDR3 protein: ASSARQGELQGYT; V gene: TRBV25-1; J gene: TRBJ1-2
CDR3 protein: ASSSGQGAVAF; V gene: TRBV7-3; J gene: TRBJ1-1
CDR3 protein: ASSPNPPSGYT; V gene: TRBV2; J gene: TRBJ1-2
CDR3 protein: ASSLLRDTEAF; V gene: TRBV5-1; J gene: TRBJ1-1
CDR3 protein: NAADRGRVPEKLF; V gene: TRBV20-1; J gene: TRBJ1-4
CDR3 protein: ATSGLLGEWDGYT; V gene: TRBV15; J gene: TRBJ1-2
CDR3 protein: SVWASGAYEQY; V gene: TRBV29-1; J gene: TRBJ2-7
CDR3 protein: ASSFGPGGQYEQY; V gene: TRBV13; J gene: TRBJ2-7
CDR3 protein: ASSSPTAMNTEAF; V gene: TRBV7-3; J gene: TRBJ1-1
CDR3 protein: ASTKVAGQETQY; V gene: TRBV7-2; J gene: TRBJ2-5
CDR3 protein: ASSLLARETQY; V gene: TRBV12-3/TRBV12-4; J gene: TRBJ2-5
CDR3 protein: SVLNRDRRLHGYT; V gene: TRBV29-1; J gene: TRBJ1-2
CDR3 protein: ASSQTADSPLH; V gene: TRBV4-1; J gene: TRBJ1-6
CDR3 protein: SVEVGISEAF; V gene: TRBV29-1; J gene: TRBJ1-1
CDR3 protein: ASSVRTGSTGELF; V gene: TRBV9; J gene: TRBJ2-2
CDR3 protein: APKGYNSPLH; V gene: TRBV25-1; J gene: TRBJ1-6
CDR3 protein: ASSDGQANTEAF; V gene: TRBV9; J gene: TRBJ1-1
CDR3 protein: ASSQAEVWERGRETQY; V gene: TRBV4-1; J gene: TRBJ2-5
CDR3 protein: ASSQIDRDGYEQY; V gene: TRBV7-2; J gene: TRBJ2-7
CDR3 protein: ASSPDRGDYEQY; V gene: TRBV19; J gene: TRBJ2-7
CDR3 protein: SAGGQGARETQY; V gene: TRBV20-1; J gene: TRBJ2-5
CDR3 protein: ASSARSWLQETQY; V gene: TRBV4-3; J gene: TRBJ2-5
CDR3 protein: AISTDRGGNQPQH; V gene: TRBV10-3; J gene: TRBJ1-5
CDR3 protein: ASSPRGSYSYEQY; V gene: TRBV2; J gene: TRBJ2-7
CDR3 protein: ASSYEEAGANVLT; V gene: TRBV7-9; J gene: TRBJ2-6
CDR3 protein: ASGGGSSTDTQY; V gene: TRBV10-3; J gene: TRBJ2-3
CDR3 protein: ATSDFQNGGLQETQY; V gene: TRBV24-1; J gene: TRBJ2-5
CDR3 protein: ATHPPGTGGSPLH; V gene: TRBV15; J gene: TRBJ1-6
CDR3 protein: ASSLGQGGPYNSPLH; V gene: TRBV2; J gene: TRBJ1-6
CDR3 protein: SARQGKGNTEAF; V gene: TRBV29-1; J gene: TRBJ1-1
CDR3 protein: ASSRGLTPYSNQPQH; V gene: TRBV7-2; J gene: TRBJ1-5
CDR3 protein: ASSEDSLGGMRYGYT; V gene: TRBV2; J gene: TRBJ1-2
CDR3 protein: ATSDAGGANYGYT; V gene: TRBV24-1; J gene: TRBJ1-2
CDR3 protein: ARQGINSPLH; V gene: TRBV5-1; J gene: TRBJ1-6
CDR3 protein: ASSQLQGALQPQH; V gene: TRBV4-1; J gene: TRBJ1-5
CDR3 protein: ASCDRGHGELF; V gene: TRBV2; J gene: TRBJ2-2
CDR3 protein: SVERRDSREQY; V gene: TRBV29-1; J gene: TRBJ2-7
CDR3 protein: ASSDAGNEWISNQPQH; V gene: TRBV2; J gene: TRBJ1-5
CDR3 protein: ASTYRGRGDQPQH; V gene: TRBV19; J gene: TRBJ1-5
CDR3 protein: AISESLFWTSGKTQY; V gene: TRBV10-3; J gene: TRBJ2-5
CDR3 protein: ASSPVESGGRGQTQY; V gene: TRBV7-2; J gene: TRBJ2-5
CDR3 protein: ASSPGGSYT; V gene: TRBV2; J gene: TRBJ1-2
CDR3 protein: ASSPGTVRYT; V gene: TRBV7-9; J gene: TRBJ1-2
CDR3 protein: SARSSLFSEAF; V gene: TRBV20-1; J gene: TRBJ1-1
CDR3 protein: SANRVPQSTEAF; V gene: TRBV29-1; J gene: TRBJ1-1
CDR3 protein: ASRLRTGGSPLH; V gene: TRBV2; J gene: TRBJ1-6
CDR3 protein: ASSLARAASRVYGYT; V gene: TRBV7-9; J gene: TRBJ1-2
CDR3 protein: ATSRDSPQEKTQY; V gene: TRBV15; J gene: TRBJ2-5
CDR3 protein: ASTLIYEQY; V gene: TRBV10-2; J gene: TRBJ2-7
CDR3 protein: ASSPHPGTVDEKLF; V gene: TRBV9; J gene: TRBJ1-4
CDR3 protein: ASSPSRREGQPQH; V gene: TRBV27; J gene: TRBJ1-5
CDR3 protein: ASSSLQGYSPLH; V gene: TRBV2; J gene: TRBJ1-6
CDR3 protein: ASSRLAGGRQPQH; V gene: TRBV2; J gene: TRBJ1-5
CDR3 protein: ASSQTTLIYEQY; V gene: TRBV4-2; J gene: TRBJ2-7
CDR3 protein: ASSFGQGRTYGYT; V gene: TRBV7-6; J gene: TRBJ1-2
CDR3 protein: ASSQLVGPSGGYT; V gene: TRBV4-2; J gene: TRBJ1-2
CDR3 protein: ATSRRLIQETQY; V gene: TRBV15; J gene: TRBJ2-5